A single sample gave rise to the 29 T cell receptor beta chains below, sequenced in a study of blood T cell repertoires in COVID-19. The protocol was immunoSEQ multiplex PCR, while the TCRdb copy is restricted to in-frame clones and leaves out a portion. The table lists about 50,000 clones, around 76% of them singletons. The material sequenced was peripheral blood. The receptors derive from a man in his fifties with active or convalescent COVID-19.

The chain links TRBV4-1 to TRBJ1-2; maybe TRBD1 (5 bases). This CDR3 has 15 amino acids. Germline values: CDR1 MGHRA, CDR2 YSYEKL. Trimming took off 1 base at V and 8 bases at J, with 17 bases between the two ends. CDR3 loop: CASSQVGAGIWGYTF. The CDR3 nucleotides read TGCGCCAGCAGCCAAGTAGGGGCAGGGATCTGGGGCTACACCTTC.

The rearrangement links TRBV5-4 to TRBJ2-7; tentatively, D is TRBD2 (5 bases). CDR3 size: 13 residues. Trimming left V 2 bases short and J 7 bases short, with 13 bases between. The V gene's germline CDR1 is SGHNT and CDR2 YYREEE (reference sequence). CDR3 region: CASSFSSRGEQYF. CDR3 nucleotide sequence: TGTGCCAGCAGCTTCAGCTCCCGGGGTGAGCAGTACTTC.

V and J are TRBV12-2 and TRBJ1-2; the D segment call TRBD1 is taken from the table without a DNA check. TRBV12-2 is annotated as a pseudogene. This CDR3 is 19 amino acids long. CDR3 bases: TGTGCAAGTCGCTTAGTTAGGCAGGTTCTCTTACCTAACGGCTATGGCTACACCTTC. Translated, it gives CASRLVRQVLLPNGYGYTF.

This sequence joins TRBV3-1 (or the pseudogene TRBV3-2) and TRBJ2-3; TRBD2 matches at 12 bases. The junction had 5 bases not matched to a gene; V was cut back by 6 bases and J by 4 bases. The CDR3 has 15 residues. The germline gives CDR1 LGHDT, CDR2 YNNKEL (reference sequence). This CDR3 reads CASSSTSGGADTQYF. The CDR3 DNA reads TGTGCCAGCAGTTCGACTAGCGGGGGCGCAGATACGCAGTATTTT.

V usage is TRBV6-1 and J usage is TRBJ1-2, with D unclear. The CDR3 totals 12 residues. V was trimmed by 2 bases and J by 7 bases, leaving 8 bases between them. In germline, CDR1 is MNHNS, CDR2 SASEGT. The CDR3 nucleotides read TGTGCCAGCAGTGAAAATTGGGCTGGCTACACCTTC. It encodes CASSENWAGYTF.

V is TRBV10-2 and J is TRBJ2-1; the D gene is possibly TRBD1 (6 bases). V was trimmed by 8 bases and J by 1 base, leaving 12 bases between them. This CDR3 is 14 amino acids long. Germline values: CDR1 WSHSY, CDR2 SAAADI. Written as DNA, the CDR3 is TGCGCCAGCGCAAAACAGGGTTCCTACAATGAGCAGTTCTTC. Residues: CASAKQGSYNEQFF.

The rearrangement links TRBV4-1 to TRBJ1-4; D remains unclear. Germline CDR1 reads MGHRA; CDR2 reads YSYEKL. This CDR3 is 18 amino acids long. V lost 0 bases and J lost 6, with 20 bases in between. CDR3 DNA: TGCGCCAGCAGCCAAGATCTGACGAGGCAGCTTCCGCATGAAAAACTGTTTTTT. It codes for CASSQDLTRQLPHEKLFF.

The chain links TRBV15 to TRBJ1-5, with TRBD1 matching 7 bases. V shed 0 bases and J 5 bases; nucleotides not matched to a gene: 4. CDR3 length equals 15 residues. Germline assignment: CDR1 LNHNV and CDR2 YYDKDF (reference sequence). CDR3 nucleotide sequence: TGTGCCACCAGCAGAGAGACAGGGAGGTATCAGCCCCAGCATTTT. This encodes CATSRETGRYQPQHF.

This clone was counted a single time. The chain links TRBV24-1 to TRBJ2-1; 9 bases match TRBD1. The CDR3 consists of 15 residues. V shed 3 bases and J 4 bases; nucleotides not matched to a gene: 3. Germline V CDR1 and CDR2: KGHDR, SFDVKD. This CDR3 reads CATSDGTGLYNEQFF. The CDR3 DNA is TGTGCCACCAGTGATGGGACAGGGTTATACAATGAGCAGTTCTTC.

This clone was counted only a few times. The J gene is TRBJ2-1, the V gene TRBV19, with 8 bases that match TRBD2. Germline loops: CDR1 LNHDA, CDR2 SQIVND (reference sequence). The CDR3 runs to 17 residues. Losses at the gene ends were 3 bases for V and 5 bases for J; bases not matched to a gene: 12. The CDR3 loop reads CASSIDHIAGLDNEQFF. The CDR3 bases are TGTGCCAGTAGTATCGACCATATAGCGGGGTTGGACAATGAGCAGTTCTTC.

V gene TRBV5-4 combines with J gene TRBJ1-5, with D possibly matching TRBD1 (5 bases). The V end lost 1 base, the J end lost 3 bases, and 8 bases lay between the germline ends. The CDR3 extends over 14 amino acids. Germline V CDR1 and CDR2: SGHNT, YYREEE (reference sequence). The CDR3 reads CASSLQGDNQPQHF. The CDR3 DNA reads TGTGCCAGCAGCTTGCAAGGGGACAATCAGCCCCAGCATTTT.

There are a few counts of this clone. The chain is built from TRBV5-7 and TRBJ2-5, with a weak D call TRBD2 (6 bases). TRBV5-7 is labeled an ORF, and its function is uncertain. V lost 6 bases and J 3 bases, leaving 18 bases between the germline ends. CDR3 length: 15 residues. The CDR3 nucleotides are TGTGCCAGCACCTCCCCCGGAGGGAAAAAAGAGACCCAGTACTTC. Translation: CASTSPGGKKETQYF.

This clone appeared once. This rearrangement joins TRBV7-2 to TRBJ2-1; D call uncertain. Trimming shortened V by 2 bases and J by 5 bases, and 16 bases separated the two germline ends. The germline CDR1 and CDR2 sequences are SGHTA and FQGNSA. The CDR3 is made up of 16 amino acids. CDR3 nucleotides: TGTGCCAGCAGCTTATCCGGCGGAGTGTTTAACAATGAGCAGTTCTTC. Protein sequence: CASSLSGGVFNNEQFF.

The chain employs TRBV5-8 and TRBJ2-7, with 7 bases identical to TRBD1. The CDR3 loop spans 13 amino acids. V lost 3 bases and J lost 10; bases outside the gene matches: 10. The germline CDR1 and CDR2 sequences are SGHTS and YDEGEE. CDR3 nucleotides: TGTGCCAGCAGCTCTGTGCGACAGGGCGGACAGTACTTC. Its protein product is CASSSVRQGGQYF.

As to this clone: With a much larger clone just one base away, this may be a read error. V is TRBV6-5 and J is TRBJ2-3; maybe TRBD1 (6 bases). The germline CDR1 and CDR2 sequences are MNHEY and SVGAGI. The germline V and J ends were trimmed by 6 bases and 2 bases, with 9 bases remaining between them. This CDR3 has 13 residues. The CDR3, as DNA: TGTGCCAGCAGAGACAGGATCACAGATACGCAGTATTTT. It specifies CASRDRITDTQYF.

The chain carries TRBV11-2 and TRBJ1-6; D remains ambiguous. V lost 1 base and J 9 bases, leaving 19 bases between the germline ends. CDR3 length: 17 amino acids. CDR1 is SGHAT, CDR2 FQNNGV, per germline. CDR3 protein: CASSLGFAGSGSSPLHF. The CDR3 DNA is TGTGCCAGCAGCTTAGGGTTCGCGGGAAGTGGGAGTTCACCCCTCCACTTT.

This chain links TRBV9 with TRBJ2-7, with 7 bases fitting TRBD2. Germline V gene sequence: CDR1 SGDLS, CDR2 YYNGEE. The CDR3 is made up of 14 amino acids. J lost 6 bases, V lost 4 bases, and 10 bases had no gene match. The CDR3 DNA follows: TGTGCCAGCAGCCCTCGGGACTACACCGTCGAGCAGTACTTC. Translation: CASSPRDYTVEQYF.

The CDR3 sequence: CATSREGTDNEKLFF. CDR3 DNA sequence: TGTGCCACCAGCAGAGAAGGGACAGACAATGAAAAACTGTTTTTT. The chain joins TRBV15 to TRBJ1-4; 7 nucleotides line up with TRBD1. With V trimmed by 0 bases and J by 5 bases, 3 bases remained unmatched. Germline lookup yields CDR1 LNHNV and CDR2 YYDKDF (reference sequence). The CDR3 spans 15 residues.

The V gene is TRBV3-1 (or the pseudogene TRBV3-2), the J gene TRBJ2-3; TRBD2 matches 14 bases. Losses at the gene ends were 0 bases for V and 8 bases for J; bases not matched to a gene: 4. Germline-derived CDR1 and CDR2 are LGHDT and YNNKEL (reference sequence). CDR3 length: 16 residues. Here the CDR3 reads CASSQDVTSGGVTQYF. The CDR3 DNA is TGTGCCAGCAGCCAAGACGTGACTAGCGGGGGGGTTACGCAGTATTTT.

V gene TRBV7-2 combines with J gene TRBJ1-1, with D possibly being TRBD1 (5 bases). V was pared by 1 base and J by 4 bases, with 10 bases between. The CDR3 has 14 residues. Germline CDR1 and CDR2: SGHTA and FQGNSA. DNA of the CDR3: TGTGCCAGCAGCTTAGGAACAGGCTTCACTGAAGCTTTCTTT. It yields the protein CASSLGTGFTEAFF.

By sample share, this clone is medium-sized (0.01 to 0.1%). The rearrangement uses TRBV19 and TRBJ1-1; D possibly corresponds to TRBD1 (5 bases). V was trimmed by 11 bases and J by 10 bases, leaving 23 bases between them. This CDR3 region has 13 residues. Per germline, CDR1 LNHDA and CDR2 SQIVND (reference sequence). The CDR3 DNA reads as TGTGCCCGCCATGTGGGGGTGGGGGGGGGAGCTTTCTTT. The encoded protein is CARHVGVGGGAFF.

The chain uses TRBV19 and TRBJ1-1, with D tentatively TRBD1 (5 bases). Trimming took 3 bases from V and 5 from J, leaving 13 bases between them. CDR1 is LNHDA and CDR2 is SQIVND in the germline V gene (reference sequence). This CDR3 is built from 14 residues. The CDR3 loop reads CASSIWAGRTEAFF. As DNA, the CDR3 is TGTGCCAGTAGTATCTGGGCAGGGCGGACTGAAGCTTTCTTT.

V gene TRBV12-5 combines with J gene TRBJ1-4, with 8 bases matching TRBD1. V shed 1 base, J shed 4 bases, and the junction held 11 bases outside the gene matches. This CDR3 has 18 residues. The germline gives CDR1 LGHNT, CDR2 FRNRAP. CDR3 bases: TGTGCTAGTGGTTTGGCCTCCGCCAGGGGGCTAGGTAATGAAAAACTGTTTTTT. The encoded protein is CASGLASARGLGNEKLFF.

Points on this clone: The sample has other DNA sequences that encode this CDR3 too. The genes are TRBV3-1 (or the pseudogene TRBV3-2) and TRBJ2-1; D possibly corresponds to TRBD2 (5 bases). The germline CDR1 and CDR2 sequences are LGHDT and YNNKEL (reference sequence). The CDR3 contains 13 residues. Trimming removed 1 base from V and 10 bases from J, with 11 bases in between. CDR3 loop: CASSQGRGNEQFF. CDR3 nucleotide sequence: TGTGCCAGCAGCCAAGGTCGGGGTAACGAGCAGTTCTTC.

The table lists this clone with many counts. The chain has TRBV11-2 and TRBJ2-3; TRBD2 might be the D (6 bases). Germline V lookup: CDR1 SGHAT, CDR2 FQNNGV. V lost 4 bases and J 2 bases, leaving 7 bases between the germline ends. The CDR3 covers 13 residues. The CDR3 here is CASSSLATDTQYF. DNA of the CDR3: TGTGCCAGCAGCTCACTAGCCACAGATACGCAGTATTTT.

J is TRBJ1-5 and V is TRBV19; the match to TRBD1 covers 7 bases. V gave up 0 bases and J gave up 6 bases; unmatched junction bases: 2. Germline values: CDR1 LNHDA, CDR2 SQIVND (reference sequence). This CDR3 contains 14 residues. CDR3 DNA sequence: TGTGCCAGTAGTATAGATCAGGGGGGTCAGCCCCAGCATTTT. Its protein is CASSIDQGGQPQHF.

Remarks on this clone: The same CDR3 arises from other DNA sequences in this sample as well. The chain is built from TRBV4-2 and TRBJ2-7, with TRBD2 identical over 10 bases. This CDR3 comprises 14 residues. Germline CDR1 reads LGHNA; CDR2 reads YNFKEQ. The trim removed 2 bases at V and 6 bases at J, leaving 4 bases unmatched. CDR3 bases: TGTGCCAGCAGCCAATCTAGCGGGAGCCGCGAGCAGTACTTC. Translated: CASSQSSGSREQYF.

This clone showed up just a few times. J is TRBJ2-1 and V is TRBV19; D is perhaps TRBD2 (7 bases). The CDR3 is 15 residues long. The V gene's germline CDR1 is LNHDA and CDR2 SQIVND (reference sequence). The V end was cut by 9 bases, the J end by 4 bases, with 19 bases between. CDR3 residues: CASGNTGRVYNEQFF. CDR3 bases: TGTGCCAGCGGAAATACAGGGAGGGTATACAATGAGCAGTTCTTC.

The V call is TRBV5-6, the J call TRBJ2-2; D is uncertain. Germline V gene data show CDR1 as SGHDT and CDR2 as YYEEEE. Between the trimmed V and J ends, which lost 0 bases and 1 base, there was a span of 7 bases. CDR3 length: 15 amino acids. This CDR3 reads CASSLEQLNTGELFF. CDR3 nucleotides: TGTGCCAGCAGCTTGGAACAGCTGAACACCGGGGAGCTGTTTTTT. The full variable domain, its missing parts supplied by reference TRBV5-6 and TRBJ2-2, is DAGVTQSPTHLIKTRGQQVTLRCSPKSGHDTVSWYQQALGQGPQFIFQYYEEEERQRGNFPDRFSGHQFPNYSSELNVNALLLGDSALYLCASSLEQLNTGELFFGEGSRLTVL.